This T cell receptor beta chain was profiled in a study of vaccination and CD4 T cells after COVID-19. Of note for this clonotype: The target antigen is unknown.

The study's findings and limits: Vaccine-specific clones in convalescent patients were spike mono-reactive in 304 of 307 cases.

This CDR3 spans 13 amino acids. Trimming left V 5 bases short and J 12 bases short, with 16 bases between. The germline V gene encodes CDR1 MNHEY and CDR2 SMNVEV (reference sequence). Using its own MiXCR run on the PCR reads, TCRdb lists one record per CDR3 protein. Of roughly 14,000 distinct CDR3 sequences in the sample, 69% were seen once. The sequences come from CD4+ T cells from blood, collected after SARS-CoV-2 vaccination. This receptor was identified in a human donor who had recovered from COVID-19. This rearrangement joins TRBV27 to TRBJ1-4; D gene unclear. DNA for the CDR3: TGTGCCAGCAGTCGGACTTGGACTGGGGAACTGTTTTTT. The encoded protein is CASSRTWTGELFF.